The clone carrying this T cell receptor beta chain was picked up many times. Each CDR3 protein gets one entry after TCRdb re-called the reads with MiXCR. The sample has fewer than 550,000 distinct CDR3 sequences, roughly 12% seen once. This record belongs to a study of T cell repertoires in cytomegalovirus infection. Germline V gene lookup returns CDR1 MGHRA and CDR2 YSYEKL. Trimming removed 3 bases from V and 2 bases from J, with 19 bases in between. The CDR3 loop spans 17 amino acids. The V and J genes are TRBV4-1 and TRBJ1-2, with D maybe TRBD1 (5 bases). Sequenced input: PBMCs. The sequence was collected from a human donor in good health (CMV status not recorded). Some clones in this sample may be carry-over from other donors' samples. CDR3 residues: CASSHHAGRQLNYGYTF. DNA for the CDR3: TGCGCCAGCAGCCACCACGCGGGGCGGCAATTGAACTATGGCTACACCTTC.